This TCR beta chain was documented in a study of T cell responses to AZD1222 COVID-19 vaccine. Study results and caveats: Unmutated variant regions are reportedly the target of nearly half of TCRs that are spike-specific.

As concerns this clone: Its cognate antigen is unknown.

This table comes from immunoSEQ multiplex PCR, and its TCRdb copy is limited to in-frame clones, with some not included. The table shows roughly 100,000 clones, with approximately 84% occurring only once. The source was peripheral blood, collected 28 days after the second AZD1222 dose. The receptor was derived from an adult who received the AZD1222 COVID-19 vaccine.

CDR3 nucleotide sequence: TGTGCCACCAGTGGAGACGGGAATCAGCCCCAGCATTTT. It yields the protein CATSGDGNQPQHF. This chain connects TRBV24-1 to TRBJ1-5; D is unresolved. This CDR3 has 13 amino acids. V dropped 5 bases and J dropped 4 bases, with 8 bases sitting between them. CDR1 KGHDR and CDR2 SFDVKD come from the germline V gene.